What follows describes a single T cell receptor (beta chain). Its antigen is unknown. The data originate from a study of T cells expressing NK-cell markers. Study information: Sequencing covered eight donors, seven HCMV-seropositive and one seronegative.

Notes on the study in general: Dominant NKG2C+ clonotype frequencies of 1.0-7.0% of CD8+ T cells were measured in about 6 donors.

TCR beta cDNA was made by 5'RACE template switching with UMIs. After re-calling the 5' RACE reads, TCRdb lists one entry per CDR3 protein, DNA absent. Found here are about 550,000 distinct CDR3 sequences; the top ten clones hold approximately 4%. This sequence was found in a man younger than 35 in good health. The specimen was blood T cells: a sorted CD56 or NKG2C T cell subset, CD4+ or CD8+ T cells, or bulk PBMC T cells (not recorded which).

CDR3 protein: CSGGSSGFTYEQYF. This chain joins TRBV20-1 and TRBJ2-7; as DNA is missing, the TRBD2 call by TCRdb cannot be tested. In germline, CDR1 is DFQATT, CDR2 SNEGSKA (reference sequence). The CDR3 loop spans 14 amino acids.